This T cell receptor beta chain was recovered during a study of PD-1 blockade in classical Hodgkin lymphoma. The study's findings and limits: Some patients started nivolumab under 1 year after ASCT, and they were excluded. Newly diagnosed patients had diversity similar to the baseline diversity of complete responders.

The CDR3 is made up of 16 amino acids. The germline V gene has CDR1 SGDLS and CDR2 YYNGEE. V lost 3 bases and J lost 8; bases outside the gene matches: 12. On this clone itself: Its matching antigen is unknown.

Each patient's relapse followed autologous stem cell transplantation, and brentuximab vedotin exposure varied. Measured with immunoSEQ multiplex PCR; TCRdb has only the in-frame clones, and not every one. The sample shows about 86,000 clones, 85% to 90% of them seen only once. The sequence was obtained from a human donor with classical Hodgkin lymphoma. The chain is built from TRBV9 and TRBJ1-3; TRBD1 agrees at 9 bases. The material sequenced was peripheral blood mononuclear cells (PBMCs), taken before the second cycle of nivolumab. CDR3 loop: CASSGDPGQGLDTIYF. The CDR3 DNA is TGTGCCAGCAGCGGAGACCCGGGACAGGGTTTGGACACCATATATTTT.